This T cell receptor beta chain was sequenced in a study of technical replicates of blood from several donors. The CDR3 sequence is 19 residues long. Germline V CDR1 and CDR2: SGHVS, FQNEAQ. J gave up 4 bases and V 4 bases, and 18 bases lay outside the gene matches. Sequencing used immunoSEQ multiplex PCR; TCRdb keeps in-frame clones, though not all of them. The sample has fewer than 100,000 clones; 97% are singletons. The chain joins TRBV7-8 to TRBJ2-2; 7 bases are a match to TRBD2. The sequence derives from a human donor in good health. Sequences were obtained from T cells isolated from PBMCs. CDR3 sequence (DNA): TGTGCCAGCAGCTGGCAGAGGTCTAGCGGCTTTATCCGCACCGGGGAGCTGTTTTTT. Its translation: CASSWQRSSGFIRTGELFF.